Below, 27 T cell receptor beta chains from the same sample are listed, as sequenced in a study of blood T cell repertoires in COVID-19. Produced via immunoSEQ multiplex PCR; TCRdb's table is partial and in-frame only. This sample has roughly 250,000 clones, with 83% found just once. Sample: PBMCs or T cells enriched from blood (not recorded which). All receptors derive from a woman between 40 and 50 years old who had been exposed to COVID-19.

The V and J genes are TRBV19 and TRBJ1-5; 8 bases map to TRBD1. Per germline, CDR1 LNHDA and CDR2 SQIVND (reference sequence). The CDR3 extends over 14 amino acids. Losses at the gene ends were 5 bases for V and 7 bases for J; bases not matched to a gene: 7. CDR3 in DNA: TGTGCCAGTAGTCCCGACAGGGGTGACCAGCCCCAGCATTTT. Translated: CASSPDRGDQPQHF.

The chain links TRBV6-5 to TRBJ1-1; unclear D gene. From germline, CDR1 is MNHEY and CDR2 SVGAGI. The CDR3 is 13 residues long. The V end was cut by 5 bases, the J end by 3 bases, with 10 bases between. CDR3: CASSLPRDTEAFF. The CDR3 DNA reads TGTGCCAGCAGTCTACCACGGGACACTGAAGCTTTCTTT.

The rearrangement uses TRBV3-1 (or the pseudogene TRBV3-2) and TRBJ1-2, with D unclear. V shed 1 base and J shed 8 bases, with 17 bases lying between them. The CDR3 contains 15 residues. Germline V gives CDR1 LGHDT, CDR2 YNNKEL (reference sequence). For the CDR3, the DNA is TGTGCCAGCAGCCAAGCGGGTCATGGCCCCTTAGGCTACACCTTC. Translating gives CASSQAGHGPLGYTF.

V gene TRBV5-4 combines with J gene TRBJ1-1; D gene unclear. CDR1 SGHNT and CDR2 YYREEE come from the germline V gene (reference sequence). Trimming removed 4 bases from V and 4 bases from J, with 14 bases in between. CDR3 length: 14 residues. CDR3 DNA: TGTGCCAGCAGCACGCGGGTGGCGAGCACTGAAGCTTTCTTT. This codes for CASSTRVASTEAFF.

The J gene is TRBJ1-3, the V gene TRBV4-2; D unclear. Trimming cost V 0 bases and J 2 bases, with 11 bases left between them. This CDR3 has 16 amino acids. From germline, CDR1 is LGHNA and CDR2 YNFKEQ. CDR3 amino acids: CASSQDREGAGNTIYF. The CDR3 coding sequence is TGTGCCAGCAGCCAAGACCGGGAGGGTGCTGGAAACACCATATATTTT.

The rearrangement links TRBV7-2 to TRBJ2-2; 7 bases are shared with TRBD2. CDR3 length: 16 residues. Per germline, CDR1 SGHTA and CDR2 FQGNSA. The J segment lost 2 bases and the V segment lost 5 bases, leaving 8 bases of the junction unmatched. CDR3 bases: TGTGCCAGCAGCCCCTTTTCTAGCGGAAACACCGGGGAGCTGTTTTTT. Protein product: CASSPFSSGNTGELFF.

This chain connects TRBV24-1 to TRBJ2-1, with no clear D. The CDR3 loop spans 12 amino acids. Trimming removed 9 bases at V and 12 bases at J, with 17 bases between. Germline CDR1 reads KGHDR; CDR2 reads SFDVKD. The CDR3 DNA follows: TGTGCCACCTCGAAGGAAGGTGGGCGGCAGTTCTTC. This gives the protein CATSKEGGRQFF.

J is TRBJ2-5 and V is TRBV6-5; 8 nucleotides align to TRBD2. In germline, CDR1 is MNHEY, CDR2 SVGAGI. Germline trimming cut 2 bases from V and 5 bases from J; bases unmatched to any gene: 10. The CDR3 is made up of 16 amino acids. CDR3 protein: CASSYARRGGRETQYF. CDR3 coding DNA: TGTGCCAGCAGTTACGCCAGACGGGGGGGCCGGGAGACCCAGTACTTC.

The CDR3 protein is CAIRGWTGGSGNTIYF. CDR3 bases: TGTGCCATCAGGGGATGGACAGGGGGCTCTGGAAACACCATATATTTT. V and J are TRBV10-3 and TRBJ1-3; 10 bases map to TRBD1. CDR3 size: 16 residues. The V and J ends lost 6 bases and 0 bases, in that order; junction bases with no gene match: 5. Germline V gene sequence: CDR1 ENHRY, CDR2 SYGVKD.

This rearrangement joins TRBV25-1 to TRBJ2-1, with 9 nucleotides matching TRBD1. Germline-derived CDR1 and CDR2 are MGHDK and SYGVNS. V shed 4 bases and J 8 bases; nucleotides not matched to a gene: 12. CDR3 size: 16 residues. This chain's CDR3 is CASSVGGQGDIDEQFF. The CDR3 DNA is TGTGCCAGCAGTGTGGGGGGACAGGGTGATATCGATGAGCAGTTCTTC. Drawing the rest from reference TRBV25-1 and TRBJ2-1, the complete variable domain is EADIYQTPRYLVIGTGKKITLECSQTMGHDKMYWYQQDPGMELHLIHYSYGVNSTEKGDLSSESTVSRIRTEHFPLTLESARPSHTSQYLCASSVGGQGDIDEQFFGPGTRLTVL.

The genes are TRBV5-1 and TRBJ1-4, with D hard to call. Germline V gene data show CDR1 as SGHRS and CDR2 as YFSETQ. Trimming shortened V by 0 bases and J by 5 bases, and 14 bases separated the two germline ends. This CDR3 has 16 residues. CDR3 sequence: CASSLGAPGPNEKLFF. DNA for the CDR3: TGCGCCAGCAGCTTGGGGGCTCCCGGCCCCAATGAAAAACTGTTTTTT.

J is TRBJ2-7 and V is TRBV6-1; no definite D call. CDR3 size: 11 residues. Germline V gene data show CDR1 as MNHNS and CDR2 as SASEGT. V dropped 0 bases and J dropped 9 bases, with 6 bases sitting between them. CDR3 loop: CASSEARVQYF. The DNA for the CDR3 is TGTGCCAGCAGTGAAGCGCGCGTGCAGTACTTC.

This chain links TRBV7-9 with TRBJ1-2; no definite D call. This CDR3 region has 12 residues. Trimming shortened V by 5 bases and J by 10 bases, and 14 bases separated the two germline ends. The germline CDR1 and CDR2 sequences are SEHNR and FQNEAQ (reference sequence). The CDR3 reads CASSPGVVDYTF. DNA for the CDR3: TGTGCCAGCAGCCCCGGGGTGGTGGACTACACCTTC.

The gene calls are TRBV29-1 and TRBJ2-3, with 14 nucleotides matching TRBD2. CDR3 length: 16 amino acids. Germline lookup yields CDR1 SQVTM and CDR2 ANQGSEA. Trimming removed 4 bases from V and 1 base from J; junction bases left unmatched: 4. The CDR3 spells CSVVETSGGGTDTQYF. CDR3 DNA sequence: TGCAGCGTTGTAGAGACTAGCGGGGGGGGCACAGATACGCAGTATTTT.

The rearrangement joins TRBV15 to TRBJ1-5; D remains ambiguous. V lost 1 base, J lost 7 bases, and 8 bases lay in between. The length of the CDR3 is 13 residues. Germline assignment: CDR1 LNHNV and CDR2 YYDKDF (reference sequence). DNA of the CDR3: TGTGCCACCAGCAGAGTTTACGGGCAGCCCCAGCATTTT. Translating it yields CATSRVYGQPQHF.

With regard to this clone: Other DNA variants within this sample encode the same CDR3. J is TRBJ2-2 and V is TRBV28, with 9 bases identical to TRBD1. The CDR3 loop spans 15 amino acids. The V gene's germline CDR1 is MDHEN and CDR2 SYDVKM. The junction had 3 bases not matched to a gene; V was cut back by 4 bases and J by 3 bases. The CDR3 region is CASSSGQGYTGELFF. DNA of the CDR3: TGTGCCAGCAGTTCCGGACAGGGGTACACCGGGGAGCTGTTTTTT.

This sequence joins TRBV7-2 and TRBJ1-1; TRBD1 agrees at 9 bases. CDR1 is SGHTA and CDR2 is FQGNSA in the germline V gene. This CDR3 spans 14 amino acids. The ends lost 7 bases at V and 1 base at J; junction bases unmatched: 4. CDR3 sequence: CASTQGAGNTEAFF. The CDR3 DNA reads as TGTGCCAGCACACAGGGGGCGGGGAACACTGAAGCTTTCTTT.

The gene calls are TRBV6-5 and TRBJ1-5, with D possibly matching TRBD1 (6 bases). From germline, CDR1 is MNHEY and CDR2 SVGAGI. Trimming removed 4 bases at V and 2 bases at J, with 15 bases between. This CDR3 is 16 amino acids long. The CDR3 DNA reads as TGTGCCAGCAGTTCCATCAGGGGAGATGGCAATCAGCCCCAGCATTTT. This translates into CASSSIRGDGNQPQHF.

This chain joins TRBV7-3 and TRBJ2-1, with TRBD2 identical over 13 bases. Germline assignment: CDR1 SGHTA and CDR2 FQGTGA. This CDR3 has 16 amino acids. Trimming took 0 bases from V and 7 from J; bases not matched to a gene: 3. This CDR3 is CASSLTLAGGLNEQFF. The CDR3 DNA reads as TGTGCCAGCAGCTTAACACTAGCGGGGGGGCTTAATGAGCAGTTCTTC.

CDR3: CASSFGDWDEQYF. The CDR3 coding sequence is TGTGCCAGCAGTTTCGGCGACTGGGACGAGCAGTACTTC. The rearrangement uses TRBV12-3 or TRBV12-4 and TRBJ2-7, with no clear D. V was clipped by 3 bases and J by 5 bases, with 11 bases between them. This CDR3 is built from 13 residues.

The CDR3 nucleotides are TGCAGCGTCAGGACAGGGGGGCCTGGGGAGCAGTACTTC. This translates into CSVRTGGPGEQYF. The chain joins TRBV29-1 to TRBJ2-7, with TRBD1 matching 10 bases. J gave up 7 bases and V 6 bases, and 9 bases lay outside the gene matches. The CDR3 has 13 amino acids. The germline gives CDR1 SQVTM, CDR2 ANQGSEA.

The genes are TRBV6-5 and TRBJ2-3, with 10 nucleotides matching TRBD2. J lost 1 base, V lost 5 bases, and 3 bases had no gene match. CDR1 and CDR2 from the germline V gene are MNHEY and SVGAGI. The CDR3 covers 15 residues. CDR3 DNA: TGTGCCAGCAGTACCGGGACTAGCGGCACAGATACGCAGTATTTT. It yields the protein CASSTGTSGTDTQYF.

This clone was recorded once. V and J are TRBV24-1 and TRBJ1-1; 9 nucleotides agree with TRBD1. The V gene end was trimmed by 7 bases and the J gene end by 1 base; junction bases not matched to a gene: 15. CDR3 size: 18 residues. CDR1 is KGHDR and CDR2 is SFDVKD in the germline V gene. The CDR3 DNA follows: TGTGCCACCAGCGGAGGGGGGACAGGGCGCTTCGGGAACACTGAAGCTTTCTTT. This gives the protein CATSGGGTGRFGNTEAFF.

J is TRBJ2-1 and V is TRBV12-5; 8 bases map to TRBD1. The CDR3 sequence is 17 residues long. CDR1 LGHNT and CDR2 FRNRAP come from the germline V gene. With 0 bases clipped from V and 9 bases from J, the junction kept 13 bases outside the gene matches. CDR3 in amino acids: CASGLVLPRQGSGEQFF. The CDR3 DNA reads TGTGCTAGTGGTTTGGTATTGCCCCGACAGGGGTCTGGTGAGCAGTTCTTC.

The V call is TRBV18, the J call TRBJ1-5; a possible D gene is TRBD1 (6 bases). The CDR3 has 17 amino acids. In germline, CDR1 is KGHSH, CDR2 LQKENI. Trimming shortened V by 6 bases and J by 1 base, and 19 bases separated the two germline ends. CDR3 nucleotides: TGTGCCAGCTCCTCTACAGGGACCGGTTTGAGCAATCAGCCCCAGCATTTT. Translation gives CASSSTGTGLSNQPQHF.

This chain connects TRBV5-6 to TRBJ2-5; TRBD1 agrees at 9 bases. The CDR3 runs 15 residues. The V gene's germline CDR1 is SGHDT and CDR2 YYEEEE. With 1 base clipped from V and 6 bases from J, the junction kept 7 bases outside the gene matches. CDR3 nucleotides: TGTGCCAGCAGCTTGTTACGGACAGGGGACAAGACCCAGTACTTC. Amino acids: CASSLLRTGDKTQYF. Full variable domain (outside the CDR3, taken from reference TRBV5-6 and TRBJ2-5): DAGVTQSPTHLIKTRGQQVTLRCSPKSGHDTVSWYQQALGQGPQFIFQYYEEEERQRGNFPDRFSGHQFPNYSSELNVNALLLGDSALYLCASSLLRTGDKTQYFGPGTRLLVL.

This rearrangement joins TRBV20-1 to TRBJ1-5; the D is unclear. Germline V gene sequence: CDR1 DFQATT, CDR2 SNEGSKA (reference sequence). CDR3 length: 15 amino acids. The germline V and J ends were trimmed by 3 bases and 3 bases, with 15 bases remaining between them. The CDR3 spells CSASRRLSDNQPQHF. The CDR3 region has the DNA TGCAGTGCTAGTCGGAGGTTGTCGGACAATCAGCCCCAGCATTTT.